The 9 T cell receptor beta chains below all came from one sample that was sequenced in a study of T cells in Graves' hyperthyroidism and ophthalmopathy. Using RNA transcripts as the source, TCR beta CDR3 regions were amplified. Using the HTBI primer set, a first-round RT-PCR was run on the TCR CDR3. TCRdb itself ran the multiplex PCR reads through MiXCR, one entry per CDR3 protein. The sample holds over 200,000 distinct CDR3 sequences, 14% to 15% seen once. The material sequenced was blood. Source of these receptors: a woman aged 40 to 50 with Graves' hyperthyroidism that later progressed to Graves' ophthalmopathy.

This clonotype was seen at least ten times. V usage is TRBV3-1 and J usage is TRBJ2-5; D gene ambiguous. V gave up 4 bases and J gave up 2 bases, with 11 bases separating them. In germline, CDR1 is LGHDT, CDR2 YNNKEL (reference sequence). This CDR3 contains 14 residues. The CDR3 is CASSLYNGQETQYF. The DNA for the CDR3 is TGTGCCAGCAGCCTTTACAACGGGCAAGAGACCCAGTACTTC.

The chain has TRBV7-9 and TRBJ2-1; D possibly corresponds to TRBD1 (6 bases). The DNA end is more similar to TRBJ2-7, so the J call may be wrong. CDR1 is SEHNR and CDR2 is FQNEAQ in the germline V gene (reference sequence). The CDR3 runs to 12 residues. Here the CDR3 DNA reads TGTGCCAGGGGTACAGGGTACAATGAGCAGTACTTC. It translates to CARGTGYNEQYF.

This clonotype was observed many times. The CDR3 reads CATGDRADGELFF. The CDR3 region has the DNA TGTGCCACCGGGGACAGGGCGGACGGGGAGCTGTTTTTT. This chain uses TRBV15 with TRBJ2-2; 9 bases line up with TRBD1. Per the germline V gene, CDR1 is LNHNV and CDR2 is YYDKDF (reference sequence). This CDR3 spans 13 amino acids. V lost 8 bases to trimming and J lost 7 bases; unmatched junction nucleotides: 5.

The chain is built from TRBV5-5 and TRBJ1-5; TRBD1 agrees at 9 bases. J gave up 6 bases and V 0 bases, and 7 bases lay outside the gene matches. CDR1 is SGHKS, CDR2 YYEKEE, per germline (reference sequence). This CDR3 is built from 16 residues. The CDR3 DNA follows: TGTGCCAGCAGCTTGGTTATTGGGACAGGGCGTCAGCCCCAGCATTTT. This encodes CASSLVIGTGRQPQHF.

This clonotype occurred a few times. This chain links TRBV6-5 with TRBJ1-1, with 7 bases fitting TRBD1. This CDR3 comprises 13 residues. J gave up 12 bases and V 4 bases, and 11 bases lay outside the gene matches. In germline, CDR1 is MNHEY, CDR2 SVGAGI. In DNA, the CDR3 is TGTGCCAGCAGTTTCTGGAGGGGACAGAACTCTTTCTTT. It yields the protein CASSFWRGQNSFF.

V is TRBV7-3 and J is TRBJ2-7; tentatively, D is TRBD2 (5 bases). This CDR3 comprises 14 residues. The V and J ends lost 5 bases and 3 bases respectively, with 14 bases between them. From germline, CDR1 is SGHTA and CDR2 FQGTGA. This chain's CDR3 is CASSPLRVLYEQYF. The CDR3 coding sequence is TGTGCCAGCAGCCCCTTGCGGGTCCTCTACGAGCAGTACTTC. Combining the CDR3 with reference TRBV7-3 and TRBJ2-7 gives the whole variable domain GAGVSQTPSNKVTEKGKYVELRCDPISGHTALYWYRQSLGQGPEFLIYFQGTGAADDSGLPNDRFFAVRPEGSVSTLKIQRTERGDSAVYLCASSPLRVLYEQYFGPGTRLTVT.

V is TRBV5-1 and J is TRBJ1-6; 7 bases line up with TRBD1. Germline values: CDR1 SGHRS, CDR2 YFSETQ. V was pared by 4 bases and J by 4 bases, with 14 bases of the junction left unmatched. The CDR3 runs to 18 residues. Here the CDR3 reads CASSMGQRGFPYNSPLHF. CDR3 nucleotide sequence: TGCGCCAGCAGCATGGGACAGCGTGGGTTTCCATATAATTCACCCCTCCACTTT.

This rearrangement joins TRBV20-1 to TRBJ2-3, with 8 bases lining up with TRBD1. The junction had 5 bases not matched to a gene; V was cut back by 1 base and J by 2 bases. Germline V gene sequence: CDR1 DFQATT, CDR2 SNEGSKA (reference sequence). The CDR3 is made up of 15 amino acids. The CDR3 here is CSARAGQAFTDTQYF. CDR3 bases: TGCAGTGCTAGAGCGGGACAGGCCTTCACAGATACGCAGTATTTT.

This clonotype was seen many times. The CDR3 DNA sequence: TGCAGTGCCCTAGGGGGCTGGCAGCCCCAGCATTTT. This gives the protein CSALGGWQPQHF. This chain joins TRBV20-1 and TRBJ1-5; 7 bases are shared with TRBD1. The CDR3 is 12 amino acids. Looked up from germline, CDR1 is DFQATT and CDR2 is SNEGSKA (reference sequence). The trim removed 6 bases at V and 7 bases at J, leaving 6 bases unmatched.